A single sample is the source of the 4 T cell receptor beta chains below, sequenced in a study of T cells after yellow fever vaccination. TCRdb ran MiXCR on the 5' RACE reads and lists one entry per CDR3 protein. The sample comprises some 390,000 distinct CDR3 sequences, approximately 5.7% of which are singletons, and 14% to 15% rests with the top ten. The sample here was PBMCs, taken 5 days after the yellow fever booster vaccination. Receptor source: a man in his thirties or forties who received the YFV17D yellow fever vaccine.

This clonotype was counted many times. The chain employs TRBV5-1 and TRBJ2-7; D not certain. The CDR3 is 13 residues long. Germline V lookup: CDR1 SGHRS, CDR2 YFSETQ. The ends were cut back, 5 bases at V and 3 bases at J, with 12 bases in the middle. The CDR3 reads CASSKSVDYEQYF. Written as DNA, the CDR3 is TGCGCCAGCAGTAAAAGTGTAGACTACGAGCAGTACTTC.

In this sample, this clonotype turned up many times. The chain joins TRBV9 to TRBJ1-1; D may be TRBD1 (6 bases). CDR3 length equals 14 residues. V lost 3 bases to trimming and J lost 10 bases, with 19 bases between them. The germline V gene encodes CDR1 SGDLS and CDR2 YYNGEE. CDR3 coding DNA: TGTGCCAGCAGCGCCCGGGACACGCCCGGGGGAGCTTTCTTT. It yields the protein CASSARDTPGGAFF.

Remarks on this clonotype: This may be a read error, as it is one base from a much larger clone. This chain joins TRBV20-1 and TRBJ2-7; 9 bases match TRBD2. Germline-derived CDR1 and CDR2 are DFQATT and SNEGSKA (reference sequence). The CDR3 spans 17 residues. CDR3 residues: CCAVPGTSLGAVGEQYF. DNA of the CDR3: TGCTGTGCTGTACCCGGGACTAGCCTCGGGGCTGTGGGCGAGCAGTACTTC.

This clonotype was detected many times. The chain combines TRBV12-3 or TRBV12-4 with TRBJ2-1; tentatively, D is TRBD1 (6 bases). This CDR3 is built from 15 residues. Trimming cost V 2 bases and J 2 bases, with 10 bases left between them. The chain's CDR3 is CASSLQAGAYNEQFF. DNA for the CDR3: TGTGCCAGCAGTTTACAAGCAGGGGCCTACAATGAGCAGTTCTTC.